This T cell receptor (beta chain) comes out of a study of brain T cells in children with intractable seizures. Points from the study as a whole: Patients' HCMV serostatus was unknown; virus specificity rests on CDR3 similarity alone. Clones missing pre-surgery may reflect undersampling of that blood sample.

The germline CDR1 and CDR2 sequences are SGHDN and FVKESK. The trim removed 4 bases at V and 3 bases at J, leaving 7 bases unmatched. This CDR3 has 15 amino acids. The sample's time point: blood from clinic visit 5 months post-surgery; TSC patient then seizure free. As regards this clone: What it binds is unknown.

Assay: immunoSEQ multiplex PCR; the TCRdb copy retains only in-frame clones and omits some. The table includes about 340,000 clones, roughly 92% detected once. The source is a boy younger than two with tuberous sclerosis and intractable seizures. Sequencing used peripheral blood, obtained about 5 months after surgery. V usage is TRBV14 and J usage is TRBJ2-7; 9 bases agree with TRBD2. CDR3 coding DNA: TGTGCCAGCAGCCGAGGGCTAGCGGGACTCTACGAGCAGTACTTC. It yields the protein CASSRGLAGLYEQYF.